Shown below are 23 T cell receptor beta chains from a single sample sequenced in a study of blood T cells in healthy people across ages. Next came a second PCR, run for about 7 to 12 cycles, which used a sample-barcoded 5' primer along with a J-beta primer mix. MiXCR was run by TCRdb on the 5' RACE reads, yielding one entry per CDR3 protein. The sample has roughly 1,500,000 distinct CDR3 sequences; about 31% are singletons. Sequenced: blood. Source of these receptors: a young woman in good health.

The CDR3 protein is CASSYAIAGEDNEQFF. Here the CDR3 DNA reads TGTGCCAGCAGTTACGCCATAGCGGGGGAGGACAATGAGCAGTTCTTC. The chain is built from TRBV6-2 or TRBV6-3 and TRBJ2-1, with 9 nucleotides matching TRBD2. CDR3 length equals 16 residues. J lost 5 bases, V lost 2 bases, and 7 bases had no gene match. Germline values: CDR1 MNHEY, CDR2 SVGEGT.

A few counts support this clonotype. The CDR3 coding sequence is TGTGCCAGCAGTATTGGGGTAACTAGCGGGGTTAACAATGAGCAGTTCTTC. Translating gives CASSIGVTSGVNNEQFF. The chain carries TRBV5-6 and TRBJ2-1; TRBD2 matches at 10 bases. The J segment lost 5 bases and the V segment lost 5 bases, leaving 13 bases of the junction unmatched. The germline CDR1 and CDR2 sequences are SGHDT and YYEEEE. There are 17 residues in the CDR3.

The V and J genes are TRBV5-1 and TRBJ2-5; TRBD1 is a possible D gene (6 bases). This CDR3 spans 15 amino acids. V lost 4 bases and J lost 2, with 15 bases in between. Germline CDR1 and CDR2: SGHRS and YFSETQ. The CDR3 protein is CASSPYGQFQETQYF. The CDR3 DNA follows: TGCGCCAGCAGCCCTTACGGACAGTTTCAAGAGACCCAGTACTTC.

The rearrangement links TRBV30 to TRBJ2-5; the match to TRBD2 covers 7 bases. V trimming: 8 bases; J trimming: 3 bases; junction bases outside the gene matches: 6. CDR3 length: 12 amino acids. Germline CDR1 reads GTSNPN; CDR2 reads SVGIG (reference sequence). In DNA, the CDR3 is TGTGCCGGGGAGGGGTCAAAAGAGACCCAGTACTTC. Amino acid sequence: CAGEGSKETQYF. The full variable domain, rest sourced from reference TRBV30 and TRBJ2-5, is SQTIHQWPATLVQPVGSPLSLECTVEGTSNPNLYWYRQAAGRGLQLLFYSVGIGQISSEVPQNLSASRPQDRQFILSSKKLLLSDSGFYLCAGEGSKETQYFGPGTRLLVL.

This clonotype was detected many times. This sequence joins TRBV24-1 and TRBJ2-3; tentative D call: TRBD1 (6 bases). Germline V gives CDR1 KGHDR, CDR2 SFDVKD. Trimming cost V 5 bases and J 3 bases, with 14 bases left between them. This CDR3 spans 15 amino acids. CDR3 coding DNA: TGTGCCACCAGTGTACAGGGCAGCCCGACAGATACGCAGTATTTT. Encoded protein: CATSVQGSPTDTQYF.

This clonotype has only a few counts. This rearrangement joins TRBV18 to TRBJ1-6; the D is unclear. This CDR3 has 12 residues. V was cut by 3 bases and J by 10 bases, with 7 bases left in between. Per the germline V gene, CDR1 is KGHSH and CDR2 is LQKENI. CDR3 DNA: TGTGCCAGCTCACCTTCATTGTCACCCCTCCACTTT. This encodes CASSPSLSPLHF.

This clonotype turned up a few times. The chain is built from TRBV10-3 and TRBJ2-7; 7 bases are a match to TRBD1. The V segment lost 6 bases and the J segment 3 bases; nucleotides outside the gene matches: 8. The CDR3 extends over 14 amino acids. Germline loops: CDR1 ENHRY, CDR2 SYGVKD. CDR3 bases: TGTGCCATCAGCCAAGACAGGGTTGGCTACGAGCAGTACTTC. This sequence encodes CAISQDRVGYEQYF.

V usage is TRBV6-6 and J usage is TRBJ2-7, with D perhaps matching TRBD1 or TRBD2 (6 bases each). The J call is doubtful: the DNA matches TRBJ2-5 better. The germline V gene encodes CDR1 MNHNY and CDR2 SVGAGI (reference sequence). This CDR3 is built from 14 residues. CDR3 sequence: CASRQESAGETQYF. The CDR3 DNA reads TGTGCCAGCCGACAGGAGAGTGCGGGGGAGACCCAGTACTTC.

Only a few counts were recorded for this clonotype. A clone one base away is much larger, so this may be a read error. V is TRBV6-2 or TRBV6-3 and J is TRBJ1-2; D is undetermined. V was cut by 6 bases and J by 4 bases, with 12 bases left in between. The CDR3 sequence is 13 residues long. Germline V gene lookup returns CDR1 MNHEY and CDR2 SVGEGT. CDR3 in DNA: TGTGCCAGCAGGCCGGGCTACTGCTATGGCTACACCTTC. This encodes CASRPGYCYGYTF.

This clonotype showed up many times. In DNA form, the CDR3 reads TGTGCCAGCAGCTTAGGGGCCAGGGGGAGCACAGATACGCAGTATTTT. Translation gives CASSLGARGSTDTQYF. The gene calls are TRBV7-9 and TRBJ2-3, with 7 bases fitting TRBD1. The CDR3 sequence is 16 residues long. The germline CDR1 and CDR2 sequences are SEHNR and FQNEAQ (reference sequence). J lost 0 bases, V lost 1 base, and 4 bases had no gene match.

This clonotype has a handful of counts. The chain recombines TRBV9 with TRBJ2-2, with D maybe TRBD2 (5 bases). The CDR3 spans 15 residues. Deletions cut 3 bases from V and 1 base from J, with 10 bases between. The V gene's germline CDR1 is SGDLS and CDR2 YYNGEE. The CDR3 nucleotides read TGTGCCAGCAGCGCGACGGGGAAGAACACCGGGGAGCTGTTTTTT. Translation gives CASSATGKNTGELFF.

This clonotype was recorded at least ten times. A much larger clone lies a single base off, so this may be a read error. As DNA, the CDR3 is TGCAGCGTTGAAGACGAGGGGTGCGGGGGCTACACCTTC. It yields the protein CSVEDEGCGGYTF. The chain employs TRBV29-1 and TRBJ1-2; D is possibly TRBD1 (5 bases). Trimming took off 0 bases at V and 8 bases at J, with 13 bases between the two ends. The CDR3 sequence is 13 residues long. CDR1 and CDR2 from the germline V gene are SQVTM and ANQGSEA.

This clonotype was seen at least ten times. The chain recombines TRBV7-2 with TRBJ2-3; D might be TRBD2 (7 bases). CDR1 and CDR2 (germline): SGHTA, FQGNSA. Trimming stripped 1 base from V and 6 bases from J, with 17 bases between. This CDR3 spans 16 amino acids. This CDR3 reads CASSLELRGPGDTQYF. The CDR3 coding sequence is TGTGCCAGCAGCTTAGAACTGCGGGGGCCGGGGGATACGCAGTATTTT.

This clonotype has just a few counts. The chain is built from TRBV2 and TRBJ1-5, with TRBD1 as a possible D gene (6 bases). Trimming removed 7 bases from V and 8 bases from J, with 21 bases in between. CDR3 length: 15 amino acids. The germline V gene has CDR1 SNHLY and CDR2 FYNNEI. The CDR3 coding sequence is TGTGCCAGCAACAAGGGGGTCGGGGGAGGGGAGCCCCAGCATTTT. The encoded protein is CASNKGVGGGEPQHF. The variable domain in full, with the rest retrieved from reference TRBV2 and TRBJ1-5, is EPEVTQTPSHQVTQMGQEVILRCVPISNHLYFYWYRQILGQKVEFLVSFYNNEISEKSEIFDDQFSVERPDGSNFTLKIRSTKLEDSAMYFCASNKGVGGGEPQHFGDGTRLSIL.

This clonotype was counted between two and nine times. The chain combines TRBV6-1 with TRBJ1-2; 9 bases are shared with TRBD1. There are 12 residues in the CDR3. Per germline, CDR1 MNHNS and CDR2 SASEGT. J gave up 11 bases and V 5 bases, and 6 bases lay outside the gene matches. CDR3 amino acids: CASSSTGGAYTF. DNA for the CDR3: TGTGCCAGCAGTTCAACAGGGGGCGCTTACACCTTC.

In this sample, this clonotype turned up a few times. V and J are TRBV11-2 and TRBJ2-5; D may be TRBD1 (5 bases). With 3 bases removed from V and 3 bases from J, the gap between germline ends came to 8 bases. The CDR3 has 13 amino acids. In germline, CDR1 is SGHAT, CDR2 FQNNGV. CDR3 sequence reads: CASSFGHEETQYF. In nucleotides, the CDR3 is TGTGCCAGCAGCTTCGGACACGAAGAGACCCAGTACTTC.

The rearrangement joins TRBV12-3 or TRBV12-4 to TRBJ2-2; 7 nucleotides line up with TRBD1. With 6 bases clipped from V and 3 bases from J, the junction kept 7 bases outside the gene matches. This CDR3 region has 15 residues. The CDR3: CASSAGTAYTGELFF. Here the CDR3 DNA reads TGTGCCAGCAGCGCAGGGACAGCATACACCGGGGAGCTGTTTTTT.

This chain connects TRBV9 to TRBJ2-7; D uncertain. Trimming took 4 bases from V and 2 from J, leaving 16 bases between them. Germline CDR1 is SGDLS and CDR2 is YYNGEE. The CDR3 spans 15 residues. CDR3 protein: CASSRASMATYEQYF. CDR3 bases: TGTGCCAGCAGCAGAGCCTCTATGGCCACCTACGAGCAGTACTTC.

This clonotype was observed a handful of times. This chain links TRBV6-1 with TRBJ2-1, with TRBD2 matching 8 bases. V was clipped by 7 bases and J by 3 bases; unmatched bases: 8. In germline, CDR1 is MNHNS, CDR2 SASEGT. The CDR3 loop spans 15 amino acids. CDR3 sequence (DNA): TGTGCCAGCATTCGACTAGCGTCATACTACAATGAGCAGTTCTTC. The encoded protein is CASIRLASYYNEQFF.

This clonotype was seen a few times. The gene calls are TRBV20-1 and TRBJ1-6; TRBD1 matches at 7 bases. Looked up from germline, CDR1 is DFQATT and CDR2 is SNEGSKA (reference sequence). The CDR3 totals 17 residues. V shed 2 bases, J shed 7 bases, and the junction held 14 bases outside the gene matches. CDR3 in amino acids: CSARSVGDSANNSPLHF. In nucleotides, the CDR3 is TGCAGTGCTAGATCGGTCGGGGACAGTGCTAACAATTCACCCCTCCACTTT.

A note on this clonotype: A read error may explain this, as a much larger clone is one base away. This chain links TRBV11-2 with TRBJ2-3; possible D gene TRBD2, 6 bases. V was shortened by 0 bases and J by 0 bases, with 19 bases between the two germline ends. The CDR3 sequence is 19 residues long. Germline CDR1 and CDR2: SGHAT and FQNNGV. Here the CDR3 DNA reads TGTGCCAGCAGCTTAGAGGTTAAAGGCGCCGGGACTAGCACAGATACGCAGTATTTT. Translating it yields CASSLEVKGAGTSTDTQYF.

This clonotype was seen a handful of times. The rearrangement uses TRBV7-3 and TRBJ2-1; 10 bases agree with TRBD2. The CDR3 has 19 amino acids. The germline V gene has CDR1 SGHTA and CDR2 FQGTGA. J was trimmed by 5 bases and V by 1 base; bases with no gene match: 14. The CDR3 DNA is TGTGCCAGCAGCTTAAGGGCTAGCGGGAGAGTAAAAAATCACAATGAGCAGTTCTTC. Its translation: CASSLRASGRVKNHNEQFF.

This sequence joins TRBV28 and TRBJ2-1, with TRBD2 identical over 8 bases. The CDR3 runs to 18 residues. Germline CDR1 and CDR2: MDHEN and SYDVKM. The ends lost 4 bases at V and 2 bases at J; junction bases unmatched: 13. CDR3 protein: CASSWPELAGGPYNEQFF. The DNA for the CDR3 is TGTGCCAGCAGTTGGCCCGAGTTGGCGGGGGGCCCCTACAATGAGCAGTTCTTC.